This section outlines one TCR beta chain sequence together with its context. The sample is drawn from a study of T cell changes during pregnancy in multiple sclerosis. TCRdb keeps only in-frame clones here, not all; method: immunoSEQ multiplex PCR. The sample includes over 20,000 clones, 65% to 90% of them seen just once. CDR1 and CDR2 (germline): LNHDA, SQIVND (reference sequence). The CDR3 runs to 14 residues. V was pared by 5 bases and J by 7 bases, with 7 bases of the junction left unmatched. This TCR was recovered from a female donor in good health, enrolled as a control in a pregnancy study. Sequencing used CD4+ T cells from peripheral blood mononuclear cells, obtained in the first trimester of pregnancy. V and J are TRBV19 and TRBJ1-4, with 7 bases that match TRBD1. The CDR3 nucleotides read TGTGCCAGTAGTGTTCAGGGGGGCGTTGAAAAACTGTTTTTT. This sequence encodes CASSVQGGVEKLFF.